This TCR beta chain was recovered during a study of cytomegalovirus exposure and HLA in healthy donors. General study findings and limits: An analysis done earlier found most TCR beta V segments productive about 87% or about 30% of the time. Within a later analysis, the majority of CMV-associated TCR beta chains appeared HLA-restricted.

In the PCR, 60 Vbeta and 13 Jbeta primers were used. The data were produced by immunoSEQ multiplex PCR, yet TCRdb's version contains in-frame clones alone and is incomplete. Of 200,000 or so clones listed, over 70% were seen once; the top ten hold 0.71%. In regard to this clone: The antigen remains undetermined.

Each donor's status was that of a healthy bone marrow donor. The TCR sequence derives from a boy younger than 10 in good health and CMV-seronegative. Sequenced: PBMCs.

This chain's CDR3 is CASSFEGNQPQHF. DNA for the CDR3: TGTGCCAGCAGCTTCGAGGGAAATCAGCCCCAGCATTTT. The chain combines TRBV7-9 with TRBJ1-5; D gene uncertain. V shed 3 bases and J shed 4 bases, with 7 bases lying between them. Germline CDR1 and CDR2: SEHNR and FQNEAQ (reference sequence). The CDR3 is 13 residues long.